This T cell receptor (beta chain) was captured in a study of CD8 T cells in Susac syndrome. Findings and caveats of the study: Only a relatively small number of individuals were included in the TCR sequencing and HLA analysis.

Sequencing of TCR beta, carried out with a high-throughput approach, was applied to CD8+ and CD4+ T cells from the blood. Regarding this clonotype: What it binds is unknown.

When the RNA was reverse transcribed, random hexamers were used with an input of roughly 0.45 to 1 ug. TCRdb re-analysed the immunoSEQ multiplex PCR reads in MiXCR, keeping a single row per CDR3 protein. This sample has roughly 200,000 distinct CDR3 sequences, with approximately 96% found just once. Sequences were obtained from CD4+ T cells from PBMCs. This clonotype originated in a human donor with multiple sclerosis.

The CDR3 nucleotides are TGCGCCAGCAGCCGCGGACAGGGGGGCACAGATACGCAGTATTTT. Its protein product is CASSRGQGGTDTQYF. V gene TRBV4-3 combines with J gene TRBJ2-3; 10 bases map to TRBD1. Germline lookup yields CDR1 LGHNA and CDR2 YSLEER. With V trimmed by 4 bases and J by 1 base, 2 bases remained unmatched. The CDR3 extends over 15 amino acids.